Presented here are 19 T cell receptor beta chains from one specimen sequenced in a study of cytomegalovirus exposure and HLA in healthy donors (dated by TCRdb to 2016 to 2017). The library was obtained by the immunoSEQ multiplex PCR assay. TCRdb stores this immuneACCESS table with in-frame sequences only. Part of the clones is absent; in the studies checked, under half of the shortfall reflects unresolved V genes, and no reason is known for the rest. The sample contains 73,000 or so clones, 90% to 95% of them found a single time. The top ten constitute approximately 3% of the sample. Sequencing was performed on PBMCs. These receptors were taken from a young woman in good health and CMV-seropositive.

V and J are TRBV2 and TRBJ1-1; TRBD1 agrees at 7 bases. Germline CDR1 is SNHLY and CDR2 is FYNNEI. Trimming cost V 6 bases and J 2 bases; bases outside gene matches: 6. CDR3 length equals 14 residues. The CDR3 spells CASSGTALNTEAFF. The CDR3 DNA sequence: TGTGCCAGCAGCGGGACAGCCCTTAACACTGAAGCTTTCTTT.

This chain connects TRBV5-1 to TRBJ2-3; 8 positions match TRBD2. The junction had 6 bases not matched to a gene; V was cut back by 4 bases and J by 2 bases. CDR3 length: 15 residues. CDR1 and CDR2 from the germline V gene are SGHRS and YFSETQ. The CDR3 coding sequence is TGCGCCAGCAGCCCAGCGGGGGTGTTCACAGATACGCAGTATTTT. It encodes CASSPAGVFTDTQYF.

The chain joins TRBV9 to TRBJ2-1; 8 bases map to TRBD2. J was trimmed by 5 bases and V by 4 bases; bases with no gene match: 5. The CDR3 covers 14 residues. In germline, CDR1 is SGDLS, CDR2 YYNGEE. The CDR3 sequence: CASSFSGTNNEQFF. CDR3 in DNA: TGTGCCAGCAGCTTTAGCGGGACTAACAATGAGCAGTTCTTC.

V usage is TRBV4-1 and J usage is TRBJ2-1; 10 bases agree with TRBD2. The germline gives CDR1 MGHRA, CDR2 YSYEKL. This CDR3 region has 16 residues. With 3 bases clipped from V and 4 bases from J, the junction kept 6 bases outside the gene matches. In DNA, the CDR3 is TGCGCCAGCAGCCATACCACTAGCGGGGCTTACAATGAGCAGTTCTTC. Its translation: CASSHTTSGAYNEQFF.

The count of this clone is one. The CDR3 is CASSLVGGGRNEQFF. The CDR3 DNA reads TGCGCCAGCAGCTTGGTGGGGGGAGGGCGCAATGAGCAGTTCTTC. The chain carries TRBV5-1 and TRBJ2-1; 7 bases agree with TRBD2. With V trimmed by 0 bases and J by 6 bases, 6 bases remained unmatched. The CDR3 covers 15 residues. CDR1 SGHRS and CDR2 YFSETQ come from the germline V gene.

The chain links TRBV19 to TRBJ2-7, with D possibly being TRBD1 (7 bases). CDR3 length: 15 amino acids. The germline V gene encodes CDR1 LNHDA and CDR2 SQIVND (reference sequence). V lost 8 bases and J 2 bases, leaving 19 bases between the germline ends. The CDR3 DNA is TGTGCCAGTGCACTCGGAGGGGACAGAACCTACGAGCAGTACTTC. Translating gives CASALGGDRTYEQYF.

The chain joins TRBV27 to TRBJ2-2, with TRBD1 matching over 7 bases. There are 14 residues in the CDR3. After removal of 5 bases from V and 7 bases from J, the junction contained 7 bases not matched to a gene. Germline-derived CDR1 and CDR2 are MNHEY and SMNVEV (reference sequence). CDR3 region: CASSQTGLVGELFF. The CDR3 bases are TGTGCCAGCAGTCAGACAGGGTTGGTCGGGGAGCTGTTTTTT.

The J gene is TRBJ2-2, the V gene TRBV18; no definite D call. CDR1 KGHSH and CDR2 LQKENI come from the germline V gene. The V end lost 1 base, the J end lost 3 bases, and 12 bases lay between the germline ends. This CDR3 spans 16 amino acids. The CDR3 spells CASSPRGTLDTGELFF. CDR3 sequence (DNA): TGTGCCAGCTCACCACGAGGAACGCTGGACACCGGGGAGCTGTTTTTT.

J is TRBJ1-2 and V is TRBV5-1, with TRBD1 matching over 7 bases. This CDR3 spans 15 amino acids. Germline V gives CDR1 SGHRS, CDR2 YFSETQ. Trimming at V came to 3 bases and at J to 8 bases, leaving 13 bases not matched to a gene. The CDR3 coding sequence is TGCGCCAGCAGCTATAACGAAAGACAGGGCGGGGGCTACACCTTC. Amino acid sequence: CASSYNERQGGGYTF.

This chain joins TRBV6-1 and TRBJ1-5; 8 nucleotides agree with TRBD1. The CDR3 has 16 amino acids. CDR1 is MNHNS, CDR2 SASEGT, per germline. With 0 bases clipped from V and 3 bases from J, the junction kept 4 bases outside the gene matches. The CDR3 nucleotides read TGTGCCAGCAGTGAAGCCCCGGGACAGGACAATCAGCCCCAGCATTTT. Translated: CASSEAPGQDNQPQHF.

The chain combines TRBV5-1 with TRBJ2-7; 10 positions match TRBD1. Losses at the gene ends were 9 bases for V and 3 bases for J; bases not matched to a gene: 9. The CDR3 length is 14 residues. CDR1 SGHRS and CDR2 YFSETQ come from the germline V gene. The CDR3 nucleotides are TGCGCCATCACGGCGGGACAGGGGCTCTACGAGCAGTACTTC. Protein product: CAITAGQGLYEQYF.

The chain links TRBV6-5 to TRBJ1-2, with 8 nucleotides matching TRBD1. V lost 2 bases to trimming and J lost 6 bases; unmatched junction nucleotides: 5. This CDR3 spans 14 amino acids. Germline CDR1 MNHEY, CDR2 SVGAGI. CDR3 in amino acids: CASSYMAGGDGYTF. CDR3 DNA sequence: TGTGCCAGCAGTTACATGGCAGGGGGCGATGGCTACACCTTC.

The rearrangement joins TRBV11-2 to TRBJ2-5; 11 nucleotides line up with TRBD2. There are 15 residues in the CDR3. Germline V CDR1 and CDR2: SGHAT, FQNNGV. J gave up 4 bases and V 8 bases, and 9 bases lay outside the gene matches. The CDR3 loop reads CASLAGGPGLETQYF. As DNA, the CDR3 is TGTGCCAGCTTAGCGGGGGGGCCCGGGTTAGAGACCCAGTACTTC.

V and J are TRBV2 and TRBJ2-1, with D hard to call. V was trimmed by 4 bases and J by 0 bases, leaving 7 bases between them. The CDR3 runs to 14 residues. Germline V gene data show CDR1 as SNHLY and CDR2 as FYNNEI. The CDR3 DNA sequence: TGTGCCAGCAGTGTCTGGGCCTCCTACAATGAGCAGTTCTTC. Protein product: CASSVWASYNEQFF.

J is TRBJ2-5 and V is TRBV13, with 9 nucleotides matching TRBD2. V trimming: 4 bases; J trimming: 11 bases; junction bases outside the gene matches: 11. This CDR3 contains 14 residues. Germline V gene lookup returns CDR1 PRHDT and CDR2 FYEKMQ (reference sequence). CDR3 amino acids: CASSSRLAADLQYF. The CDR3 DNA follows: TGTGCCAGCAGCTCCCGACTAGCGGCGGACTTACAGTACTTC.

The rearrangement uses TRBV19 and TRBJ2-7; TRBD1 matches 7 bases. There are 14 residues in the CDR3. The V gene's germline CDR1 is LNHDA and CDR2 SQIVND (reference sequence). Trimming cost V 5 bases and J 4 bases; bases outside gene matches: 8. For the CDR3, the DNA is TGTGCCAGTAGTCCCGGACCGGGACAGTACGAGCAGTACTTC. Its translation: CASSPGPGQYEQYF.

The V gene is TRBV18, the J gene TRBJ1-1; 7 nucleotides align to TRBD1. From germline, CDR1 is KGHSH and CDR2 LQKENI. Trimming removed 3 bases from V and 3 bases from J; junction bases left unmatched: 10. CDR3 length: 16 amino acids. The CDR3 loop reads CASSPDRSRRDTEAFF. Written as DNA, the CDR3 is TGTGCCAGCTCACCGGACAGGTCGAGGAGGGACACTGAAGCTTTCTTT.

The chain employs TRBV7-2 and TRBJ1-2; D gene ambiguous. Germline V CDR1 and CDR2: SGHTA, FQGNSA. The V and J ends lost 1 base and 4 bases respectively, with 7 bases between them. The CDR3 spans 13 residues. CDR3 residues: CASSLEASYGYTF. The CDR3 nucleotides are TGTGCCAGCAGCTTAGAAGCTTCCTATGGCTACACCTTC. The complete variable domain, with remaining parts taken from reference TRBV7-2 and TRBJ1-2, reads GAGVSQSPSNKVTEKGKDVELRCDPISGHTALYWYRQSLGQGLEFLIYFQGNSAPDKSGLPSDRFSAERTGGSVSTLTIQRTQQEDSAVYLCASSLEASYGYTFGSGTRLTVV.

The chain joins TRBV30 to TRBJ2-7; 11 positions match TRBD2. Trimming removed 0 bases from V and 0 bases from J; junction bases left unmatched: 10. The germline V gene encodes CDR1 GTSNPN and CDR2 SVGIG (reference sequence). The CDR3 length is 18 residues. The CDR3 nucleotides read TGTGCCTGGAGTGTAAGGCGGCTAGCGGGAGGTTCCTCCTACGAGCAGTACTTC. Its protein product is CAWSVRRLAGGSSYEQYF.